This T cell receptor (beta chain) stems from a study of OX40 agonist ivuxolimab in advanced cancers. Study-wide background: Under the entry rules, prior anti-PD-1, anti-PD-L1 or anti-CTLA-4 therapy was allowed, and about 40% had some.

Prior autoimmune disease or systemic immunosuppression barred patients. Trimming removed 0 bases at V and 5 bases at J, with 10 bases between. The CDR3 is 14 amino acids. The V gene's germline CDR1 is SGHNT and CDR2 YYREEE (reference sequence). The table came from immunoSEQ multiplex PCR; TCRdb's copy has only in-frame clones and leaves some out. The repertoire includes 76,000 or so clones, over 90% of them detected once, and about 6.7% sits in the top ten. The gene calls are TRBV5-4 and TRBJ2-3; D may be TRBD1 (6 bases). The input for sequencing was CD4+ or CD8+ T cells sorted from blood, taken in a trial of the OX40 agonist ivuxolimab. This sequence was found in an adult with an advanced solid tumor such as melanoma, head and neck, liver or kidney cancer. CDR3 residues: CASSLGTGLDTQYF. CDR3 DNA: TGTGCCAGCAGCTTGGGAACAGGGCTAGATACGCAGTATTTT.